This T cell receptor (beta chain) was captured by sequencing in a study of cytomegalovirus exposure and HLA in healthy donors. The primer mix had 60 Vbeta and 13 Jbeta primers. TCRdb keeps only in-frame clones here, not all; method: immunoSEQ multiplex PCR. Of 95,000 to 100,000 clones in the sample, under 80% were seen once. The sequence came from a middle-aged man in good health and CMV-seronegative. The sequenced sample consisted of PBMCs.

CDR3 region: CASSHRDLHYNEQFF. DNA for the CDR3: TGTGCCAGCAGCCATCGGGACTTACACTACAATGAGCAGTTCTTC. The rearrangement links TRBV11-2 to TRBJ2-1, with a weak D call TRBD2 (6 bases). CDR1 is SGHAT, CDR2 FQNNGV, per germline. V lost 5 bases to trimming and J lost 3 bases, with 14 bases between them. The CDR3 consists of 15 residues. The variable domain in full, with the rest retrieved from reference TRBV11-2 and TRBJ2-1, is EAGVAQSPRYKIIEKRQSVAFWCNPISGHATLYWYQQILGQGPKLLIQFQNNGVVDDSQLPKDRFSAERLKGVDSTLKIQPAKLEDSAVYLCASSHRDLHYNEQFFGPGTRLTVL.